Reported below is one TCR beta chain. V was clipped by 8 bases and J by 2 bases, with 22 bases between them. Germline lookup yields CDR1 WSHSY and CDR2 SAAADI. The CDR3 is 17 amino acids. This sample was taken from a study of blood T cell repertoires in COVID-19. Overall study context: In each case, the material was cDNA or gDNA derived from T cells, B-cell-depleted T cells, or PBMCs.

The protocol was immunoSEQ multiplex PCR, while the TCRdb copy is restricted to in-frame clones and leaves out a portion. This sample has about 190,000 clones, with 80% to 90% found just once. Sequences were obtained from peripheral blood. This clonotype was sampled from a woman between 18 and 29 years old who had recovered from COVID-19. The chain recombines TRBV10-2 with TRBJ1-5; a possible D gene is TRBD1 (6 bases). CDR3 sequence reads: CASWSGPGHRGNQPQHF. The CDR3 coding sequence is TGCGCCAGCTGGAGTGGGCCGGGACACCGGGGCAATCAGCCCCAGCATTTT.